The source of this T cell receptor (beta chain) is a study of sequential checkpoint blockade in melanoma. Sequencing was performed with immunoSEQ multiplex PCR; in TCRdb, only in-frame clones are kept and a portion is missing. Of 14,000 or so clones listed, 77% are singletons. Treatment indicated: randomized to nivolumab then ipilimumab (arm A) or the reverse (arm B). PBMC sorting kept live CD3+CD8+ cells without CD19 or CD56. The CDR3 covers 15 residues. The germline gives CDR1 SNHLY, CDR2 FYNNEI. V was trimmed by 4 bases and J by 1 base, leaving 13 bases between them. The starting material was CD8+ T cells sorted from blood (inferred from file names), obtained from a patient given nivolumab and ipilimumab in sequence. This rearrangement joins TRBV2 to TRBJ2-5; D perhaps matches TRBD2 (7 bases). This receptor was identified in a human donor with melanoma. Here the CDR3 reads CASSGVAGAQETQYF. CDR3 DNA sequence: TGTGCCAGCAGTGGTGTGGCGGGGGCCCAAGAGACCCAGTACTTC.